The next 7 T cell receptor beta chains were all read from a single sample in a study of identical twins. A single record per CDR3 protein comes from TCRdb applying MiXCR to the 5' RACE reads. The sample records 450,000 to 600,000 distinct CDR3 sequences, about a fifth being singletons. The sample also formed part of further work on yellow fever vaccine responses in identical twins.

The sequenced sample consisted of CD4+ T cells sorted from blood. Receptors were obtained from a woman under 30 in good health.

There are a few counts of this clonotype. V is TRBV12-3 or TRBV12-4 and J is TRBJ2-7; 7 bases line up with TRBD2. V dropped 3 bases and J dropped 6; count of bases not matched to a gene: 5. CDR3 size: 13 residues. The CDR3: CASSFGGRAEQYF. DNA of the CDR3: TGTGCCAGCAGTTTTGGTGGGAGGGCCGAGCAGTACTTC.

The CDR3 DNA reads TGCGCCAGCAGCCACCTCACCAGGGGGCAGCTCACCGGGGAGCTGTTTTTT. It codes for CASSHLTRGQLTGELFF. The chain combines TRBV4-1 with TRBJ2-2; 8 bases agree with TRBD1. CDR1 and CDR2 (germline): MGHRA, YSYEKL. The V segment lost 3 bases and the J segment 4 bases; nucleotides outside the gene matches: 10. The CDR3 contains 17 residues.

This clonotype was detected only a few times. V usage is TRBV12-3 or TRBV12-4 and J usage is TRBJ1-1; possible D gene TRBD1, 5 bases. This CDR3 contains 15 residues. The V and J ends lost 9 bases and 0 bases respectively, with 17 bases between them. CDR3 loop: CASSLRGEVNTEAFF. In DNA, the CDR3 is TGTGCCAGTTCCCTTCGGGGCGAGGTGAACACTGAAGCTTTCTTT.

This clonotype was seen more than once but under ten times. The rearrangement links TRBV4-1 to TRBJ1-1, with D possibly TRBD1 on 5 matching bases. The CDR3 contains 15 residues. Trimming left V 5 bases short and J 0 bases short, with 13 bases between. The germline V gene encodes CDR1 MGHRA and CDR2 YSYEKL. The CDR3 sequence: CASSNRQTMNTEAFF. The CDR3 DNA follows: TGCGCCAGCAGCAACAGACAGACTATGAACACTGAAGCTTTCTTT.

This clonotype was observed a handful of times. This sequence joins TRBV5-1 and TRBJ2-2; D gene ambiguous. The V gene lost 4 bases and the J gene lost 1 base, with 14 bases spanning the gap. Per germline, CDR1 SGHRS and CDR2 YFSETQ. The CDR3 spans 16 residues. CDR3 DNA sequence: TGCGCCAGCAGCCCGCAGAAATCACTGAACACCGGGGAGCTGTTTTTT. Its translation: CASSPQKSLNTGELFF. The whole variable domain, filled in from reference TRBV5-1 and TRBJ2-2, reads KAGVTQTPRYLIKTRGQQVTLSCSPISGHRSVSWYQQTPGQGLQFLFEYFSETQRNKGNFPGRFSGRQFSNSRSEMNVSTLELGDSALYLCASSPQKSLNTGELFFGEGSRLTVL.

This clonotype came up a few times. J is TRBJ2-3 and V is TRBV29-1; 9 nucleotides agree with TRBD2. The V gene's germline CDR1 is SQVTM and CDR2 ANQGSEA. The CDR3 totals 17 residues. Trimming cost V 6 bases and J 0 bases; bases outside gene matches: 13. The CDR3, as DNA: TGCAGCGTCACGCGGGGGCTAGCGGGGCGAAGCACAGATACGCAGTATTTT. Translated, it gives CSVTRGLAGRSTDTQYF.

A single count supports this clonotype. J is TRBJ2-1 and V is TRBV5-1; 8 positions agree with TRBD1. The CDR3 consists of 15 residues. Germline V lookup: CDR1 SGHRS, CDR2 YFSETQ. J was trimmed by 7 bases and V by 4 bases; bases with no gene match: 10. The chain's CDR3 is CASSLTGTGLNEQFF. CDR3 nucleotides: TGCGCCAGCAGCCTTACCGGGACAGGTTTGAATGAGCAGTTCTTC.